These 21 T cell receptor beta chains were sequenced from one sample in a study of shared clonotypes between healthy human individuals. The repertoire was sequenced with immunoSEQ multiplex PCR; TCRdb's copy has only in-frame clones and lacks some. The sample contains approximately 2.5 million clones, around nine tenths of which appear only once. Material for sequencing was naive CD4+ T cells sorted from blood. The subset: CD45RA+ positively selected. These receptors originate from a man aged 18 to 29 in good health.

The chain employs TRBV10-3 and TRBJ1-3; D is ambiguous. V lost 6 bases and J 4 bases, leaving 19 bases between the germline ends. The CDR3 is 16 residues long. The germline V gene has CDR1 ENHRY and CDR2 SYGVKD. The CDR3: CAISDIPEGTGNTIYF. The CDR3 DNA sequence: TGTGCCATCAGCGATATTCCTGAGGGAACGGGAAACACCATATATTTT.

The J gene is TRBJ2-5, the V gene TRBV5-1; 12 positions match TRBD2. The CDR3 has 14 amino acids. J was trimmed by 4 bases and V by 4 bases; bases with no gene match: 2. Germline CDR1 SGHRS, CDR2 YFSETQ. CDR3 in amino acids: CASSMTSGGETQYF. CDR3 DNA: TGCGCCAGCAGCATGACTAGCGGGGGAGAGACCCAGTACTTC. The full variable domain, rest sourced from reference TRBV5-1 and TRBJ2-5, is KAGVTQTPRYLIKTRGQQVTLSCSPISGHRSVSWYQQTPGQGLQFLFEYFSETQRNKGNFPGRFSGRQFSNSRSEMNVSTLELGDSALYLCASSMTSGGETQYFGPGTRLLVL.

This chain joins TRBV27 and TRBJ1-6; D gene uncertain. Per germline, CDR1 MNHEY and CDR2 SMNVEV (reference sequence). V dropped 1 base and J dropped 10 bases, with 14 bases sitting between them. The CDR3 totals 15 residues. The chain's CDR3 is CASSLYRLGGSPLHF. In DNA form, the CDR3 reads TGTGCCAGCAGTTTATATAGGCTGGGCGGGTCACCCCTCCACTTT.

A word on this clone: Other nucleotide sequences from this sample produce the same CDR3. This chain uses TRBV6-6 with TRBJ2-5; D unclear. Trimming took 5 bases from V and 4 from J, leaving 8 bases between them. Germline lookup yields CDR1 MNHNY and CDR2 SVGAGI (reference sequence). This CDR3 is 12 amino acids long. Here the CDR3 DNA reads TGTGCCAGCAGTCGACAAGGAGAGACCCAGTACTTC. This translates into CASSRQGETQYF.

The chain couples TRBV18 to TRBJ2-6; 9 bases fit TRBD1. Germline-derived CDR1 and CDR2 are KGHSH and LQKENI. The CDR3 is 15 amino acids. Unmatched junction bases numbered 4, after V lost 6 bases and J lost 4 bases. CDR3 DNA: TGTGCCAGCTCTGAACAGGGGGCCGGGGCCAACGTCCTGACTTTC. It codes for CASSEQGAGANVLTF.

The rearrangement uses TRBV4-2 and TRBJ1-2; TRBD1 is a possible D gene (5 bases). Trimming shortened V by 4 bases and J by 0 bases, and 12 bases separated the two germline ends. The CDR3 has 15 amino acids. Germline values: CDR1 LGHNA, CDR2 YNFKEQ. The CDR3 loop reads CASSPRGGSNYGYTF. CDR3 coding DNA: TGTGCCAGCAGCCCCCGGGGGGGGTCTAACTATGGCTACACCTTC.

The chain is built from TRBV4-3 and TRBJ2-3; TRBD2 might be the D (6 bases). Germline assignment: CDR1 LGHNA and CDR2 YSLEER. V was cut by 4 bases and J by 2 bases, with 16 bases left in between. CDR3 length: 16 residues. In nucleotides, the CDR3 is TGCGCCAGCAGCCGGGACTCAGGGCCGTCCACAGATACGCAGTATTTT. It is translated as CASSRDSGPSTDTQYF.

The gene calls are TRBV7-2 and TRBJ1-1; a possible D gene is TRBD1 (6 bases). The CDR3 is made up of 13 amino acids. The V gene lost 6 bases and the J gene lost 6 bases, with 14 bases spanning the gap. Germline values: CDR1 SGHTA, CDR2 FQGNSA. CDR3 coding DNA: TGTGCCAGCAGAAAACAGGGCCGCTCTGAAGCTTTCTTT. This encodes CASRKQGRSEAFF.

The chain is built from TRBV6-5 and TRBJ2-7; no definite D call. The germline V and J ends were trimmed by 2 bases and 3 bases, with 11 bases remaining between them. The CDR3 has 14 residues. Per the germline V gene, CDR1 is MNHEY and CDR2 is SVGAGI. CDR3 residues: CASSYTLRFYEQYF. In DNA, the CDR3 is TGTGCCAGCAGTTACACACTAAGATTCTACGAGCAGTACTTC.

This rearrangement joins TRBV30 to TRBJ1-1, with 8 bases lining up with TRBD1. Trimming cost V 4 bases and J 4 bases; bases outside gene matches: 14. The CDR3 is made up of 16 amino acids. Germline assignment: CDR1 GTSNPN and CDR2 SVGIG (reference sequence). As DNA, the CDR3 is TGTGCCTGGAAGGGACGGCAGGGGGCCTGGAGCACTGAAGCTTTCTTT. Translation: CAWKGRQGAWSTEAFF.

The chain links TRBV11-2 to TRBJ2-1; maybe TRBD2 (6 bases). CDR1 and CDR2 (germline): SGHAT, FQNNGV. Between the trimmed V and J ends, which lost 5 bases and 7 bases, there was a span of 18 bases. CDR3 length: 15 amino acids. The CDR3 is CASSAEGAIRNEQFF. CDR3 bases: TGTGCCAGCAGCGCGGAGGGCGCTATTAGGAATGAGCAGTTCTTC.

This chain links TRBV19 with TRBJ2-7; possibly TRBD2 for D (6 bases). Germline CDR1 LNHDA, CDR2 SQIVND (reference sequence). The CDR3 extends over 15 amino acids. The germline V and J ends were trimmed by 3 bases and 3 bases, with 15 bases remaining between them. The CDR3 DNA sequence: TGTGCCAGTAGTATTGCGGCAGGAGGGAACTACGAGCAGTACTTC. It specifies CASSIAAGGNYEQYF.

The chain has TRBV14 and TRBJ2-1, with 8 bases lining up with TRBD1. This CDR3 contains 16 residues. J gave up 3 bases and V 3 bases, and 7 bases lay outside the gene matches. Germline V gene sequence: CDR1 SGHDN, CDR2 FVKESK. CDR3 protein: CASSHRTGRDYNEQFF. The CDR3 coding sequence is TGTGCCAGCAGCCACAGGACAGGGAGAGACTACAATGAGCAGTTCTTC.

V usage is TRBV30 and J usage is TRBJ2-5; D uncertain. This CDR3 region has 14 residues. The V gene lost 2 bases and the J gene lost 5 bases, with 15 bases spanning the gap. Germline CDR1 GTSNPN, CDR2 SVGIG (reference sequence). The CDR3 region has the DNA TGTGCCTGGAGTTCCGGGTCACGAGCGGAGACCCAGTACTTC. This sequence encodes CAWSSGSRAETQYF. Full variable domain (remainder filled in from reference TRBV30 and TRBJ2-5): SQTIHQWPATLVQPVGSPLSLECTVEGTSNPNLYWYRQAAGRGLQLLFYSVGIGQISSEVPQNLSASRPQDRQFILSSKKLLLSDSGFYLCAWSSGSRAETQYFGPGTRLLVL.

Here the CDR3 reads CASSSGTPNTGELFF. DNA for the CDR3: TGTGCCAGCAGTTCCGGGACCCCGAACACCGGGGAGCTGTTTTTT. The chain employs TRBV6-5 and TRBJ2-2, with D possibly being TRBD1 or TRBD2 (5 bases each). Deletions cut 4 bases from V and 0 bases from J, with 9 bases between. Germline loops: CDR1 MNHEY, CDR2 SVGAGI. CDR3 length: 15 amino acids.

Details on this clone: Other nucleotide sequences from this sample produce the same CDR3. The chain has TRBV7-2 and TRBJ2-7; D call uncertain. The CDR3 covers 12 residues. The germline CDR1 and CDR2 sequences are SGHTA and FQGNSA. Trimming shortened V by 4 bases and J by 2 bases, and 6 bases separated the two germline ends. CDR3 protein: CASSSLTYEQYF. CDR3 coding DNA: TGTGCCAGCAGCTCCCTTACCTACGAGCAGTACTTC.

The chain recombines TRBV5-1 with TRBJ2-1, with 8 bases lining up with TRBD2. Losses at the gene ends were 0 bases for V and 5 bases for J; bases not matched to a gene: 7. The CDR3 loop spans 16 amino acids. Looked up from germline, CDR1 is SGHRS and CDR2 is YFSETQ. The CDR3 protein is CASSLALIAGNNEQFF. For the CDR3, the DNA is TGCGCCAGCAGCTTGGCCCTAATAGCGGGGAACAATGAGCAGTTCTTC.

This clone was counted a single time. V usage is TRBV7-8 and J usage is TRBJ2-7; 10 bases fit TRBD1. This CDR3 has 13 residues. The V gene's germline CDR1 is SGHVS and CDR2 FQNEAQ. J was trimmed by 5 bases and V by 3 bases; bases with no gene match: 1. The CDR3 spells CASSFGQGDEQYF. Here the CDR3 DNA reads TGTGCCAGCAGCTTCGGACAGGGGGACGAGCAGTACTTC.

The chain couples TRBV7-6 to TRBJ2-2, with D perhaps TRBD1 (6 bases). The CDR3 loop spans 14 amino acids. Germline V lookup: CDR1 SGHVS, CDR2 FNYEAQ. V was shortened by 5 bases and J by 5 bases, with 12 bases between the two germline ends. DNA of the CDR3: TGTGCCAGCAGCCTCGGACAGATAACCGGGGAGCTGTTTTTT. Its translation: CASSLGQITGELFF.

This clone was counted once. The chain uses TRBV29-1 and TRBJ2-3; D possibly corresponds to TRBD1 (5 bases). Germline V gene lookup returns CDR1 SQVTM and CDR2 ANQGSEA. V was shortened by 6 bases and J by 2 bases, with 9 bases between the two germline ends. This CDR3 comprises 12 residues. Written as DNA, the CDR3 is TGCAGCGTCGTGACAGCCACAGATACGCAGTATTTT. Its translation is CSVVTATDTQYF.

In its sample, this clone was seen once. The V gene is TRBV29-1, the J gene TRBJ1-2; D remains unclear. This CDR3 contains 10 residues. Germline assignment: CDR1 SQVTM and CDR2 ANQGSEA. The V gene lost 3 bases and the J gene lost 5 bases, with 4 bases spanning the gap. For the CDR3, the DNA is TGCAGCGTTGAGGGATATGGCTACACCTTC. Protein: CSVEGYGYTF.